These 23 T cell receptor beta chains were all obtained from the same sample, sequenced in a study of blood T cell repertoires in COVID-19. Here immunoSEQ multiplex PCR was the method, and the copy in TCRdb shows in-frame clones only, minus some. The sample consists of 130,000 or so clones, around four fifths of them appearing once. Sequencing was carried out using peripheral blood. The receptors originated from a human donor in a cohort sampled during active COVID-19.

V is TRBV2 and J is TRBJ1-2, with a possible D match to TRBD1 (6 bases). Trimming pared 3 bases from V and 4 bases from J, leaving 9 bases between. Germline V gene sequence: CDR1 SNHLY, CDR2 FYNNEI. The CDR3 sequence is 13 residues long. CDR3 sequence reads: CASSEDSSYGYTF. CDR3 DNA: TGTGCCAGCAGTGAGGACAGTTCCTATGGCTACACCTTC. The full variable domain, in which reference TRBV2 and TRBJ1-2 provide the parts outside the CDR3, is EPEVTQTPSHQVTQMGQEVILRCVPISNHLYFYWYRQILGQKVEFLVSFYNNEISEKSEIFDDQFSVERPDGSNFTLKIRSTKLEDSAMYFCASSEDSSYGYTFGSGTRLTVV.

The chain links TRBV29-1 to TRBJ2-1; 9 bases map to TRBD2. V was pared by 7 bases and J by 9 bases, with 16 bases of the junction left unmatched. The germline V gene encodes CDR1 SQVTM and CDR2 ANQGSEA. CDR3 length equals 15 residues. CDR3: CSASAPRGGHSEQFF. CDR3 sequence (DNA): TGCAGCGCATCGGCCCCGCGGGGGGGCCACAGTGAGCAGTTCTTC.

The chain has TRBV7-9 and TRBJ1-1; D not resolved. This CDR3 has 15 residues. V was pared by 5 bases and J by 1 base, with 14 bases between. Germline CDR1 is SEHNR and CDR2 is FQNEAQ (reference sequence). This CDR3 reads CASSDGGVGNTEAFF. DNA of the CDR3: TGTGCCAGCAGCGATGGCGGTGTAGGGAACACTGAAGCTTTCTTT.

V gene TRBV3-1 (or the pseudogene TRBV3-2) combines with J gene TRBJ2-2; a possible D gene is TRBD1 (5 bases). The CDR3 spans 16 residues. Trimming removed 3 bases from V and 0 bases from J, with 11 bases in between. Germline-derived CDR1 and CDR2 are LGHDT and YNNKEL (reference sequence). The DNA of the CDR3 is TGTGCCAGCAGCCAGGGTGACAGTTCGAACACCGGGGAGCTGTTTTTT. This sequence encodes CASSQGDSSNTGELFF.

CDR3 coding DNA: TGTGCCAGCAGCTTCCAGGGGGCCAAGACCCAGTACTTC. It is translated as CASSFQGAKTQYF. The V call is TRBV7-9, the J call TRBJ2-5; TRBD1 agrees at 8 bases. The J segment lost 6 bases and the V segment lost 3 bases, leaving 3 bases of the junction unmatched. Germline-derived CDR1 and CDR2 are SEHNR and FQNEAQ (reference sequence). The CDR3 runs to 13 residues.

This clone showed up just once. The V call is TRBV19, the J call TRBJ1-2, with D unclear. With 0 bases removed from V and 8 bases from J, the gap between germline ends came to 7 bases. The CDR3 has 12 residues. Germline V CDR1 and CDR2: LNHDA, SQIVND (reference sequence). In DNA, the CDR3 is TGTGCCAGTAGTATAGAACAGTCGGGCTACACCTTC. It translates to CASSIEQSGYTF.

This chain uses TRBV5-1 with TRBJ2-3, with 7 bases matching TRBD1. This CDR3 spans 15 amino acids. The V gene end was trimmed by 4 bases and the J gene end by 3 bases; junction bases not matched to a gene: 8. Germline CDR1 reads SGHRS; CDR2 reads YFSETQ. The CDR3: CASSRSGTETDTQYF. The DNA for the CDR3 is TGCGCCAGCAGCCGCTCCGGGACAGAAACAGATACGCAGTATTTT.

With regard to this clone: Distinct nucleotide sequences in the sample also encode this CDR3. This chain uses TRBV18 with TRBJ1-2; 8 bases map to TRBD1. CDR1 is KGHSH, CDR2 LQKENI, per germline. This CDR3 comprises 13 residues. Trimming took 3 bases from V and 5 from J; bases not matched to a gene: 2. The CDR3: CASSPGQEYGYTF. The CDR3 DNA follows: TGTGCCAGCTCACCGGGACAGGAATATGGCTACACCTTC.

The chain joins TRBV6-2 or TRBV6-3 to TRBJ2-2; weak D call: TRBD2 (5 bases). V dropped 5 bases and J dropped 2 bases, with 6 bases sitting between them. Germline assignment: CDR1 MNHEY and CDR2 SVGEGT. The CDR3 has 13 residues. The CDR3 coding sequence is TGTGCCAGCAGTAGGACTAACACCGGGGAGCTGTTTTTT. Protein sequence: CASSRTNTGELFF.

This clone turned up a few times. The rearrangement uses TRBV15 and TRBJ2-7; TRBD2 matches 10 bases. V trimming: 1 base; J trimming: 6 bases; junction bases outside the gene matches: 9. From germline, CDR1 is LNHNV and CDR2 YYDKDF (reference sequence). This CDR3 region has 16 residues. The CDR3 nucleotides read TGTGCCACCAGCAGAGGGGCGGGAGCGGGAGGGCGCGAGCAGTACTTC. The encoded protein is CATSRGAGAGGREQYF.

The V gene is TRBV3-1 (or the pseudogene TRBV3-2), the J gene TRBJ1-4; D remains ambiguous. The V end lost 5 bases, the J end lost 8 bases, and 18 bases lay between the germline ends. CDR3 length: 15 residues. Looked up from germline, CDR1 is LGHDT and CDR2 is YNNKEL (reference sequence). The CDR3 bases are TGTGCCAGCAGCTCTCTATCACAGTCTCGAGAAAAACTGTTTTTT. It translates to CASSSLSQSREKLFF.

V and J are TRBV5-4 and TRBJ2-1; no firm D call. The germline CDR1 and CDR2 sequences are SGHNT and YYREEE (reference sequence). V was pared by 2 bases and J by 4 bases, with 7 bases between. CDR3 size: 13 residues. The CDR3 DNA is TGTGCCAGCAGCTTTACGACTTACAATGAGCAGTTCTTC. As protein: CASSFTTYNEQFF.

Written as DNA, the CDR3 is TGTGCCACCAGCAGCAGATTAGGAGACAATGAGCAGTTCTTC. This codes for CATSSRLGDNEQFF. V and J are TRBV15 and TRBJ2-1; D unclear. Germline loops: CDR1 LNHNV, CDR2 YYDKDF (reference sequence). The CDR3 totals 14 residues. V dropped 3 bases and J dropped 5 bases, with 11 bases sitting between them.

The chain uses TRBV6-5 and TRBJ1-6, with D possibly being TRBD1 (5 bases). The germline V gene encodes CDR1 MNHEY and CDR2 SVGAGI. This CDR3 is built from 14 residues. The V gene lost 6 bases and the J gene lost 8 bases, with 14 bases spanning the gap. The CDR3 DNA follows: TGTGCCAGCAGCCCCAGGGTAAGGGATTCACCCCTCCACTTT. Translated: CASSPRVRDSPLHF.

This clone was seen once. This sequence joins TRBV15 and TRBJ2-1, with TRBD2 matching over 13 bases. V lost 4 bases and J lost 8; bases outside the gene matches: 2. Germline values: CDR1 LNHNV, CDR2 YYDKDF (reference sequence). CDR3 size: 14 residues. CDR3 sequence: CATSIGTSGDEQFF. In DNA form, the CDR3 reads TGTGCCACCAGCATCGGGACTAGCGGGGATGAGCAGTTCTTC.

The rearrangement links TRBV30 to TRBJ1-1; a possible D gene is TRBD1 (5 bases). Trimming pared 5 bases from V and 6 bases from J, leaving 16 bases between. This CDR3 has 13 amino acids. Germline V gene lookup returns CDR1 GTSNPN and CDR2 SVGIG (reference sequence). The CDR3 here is CAWAMAAGAEAFF. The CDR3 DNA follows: TGTGCCTGGGCCATGGCCGCGGGGGCTGAAGCTTTCTTT. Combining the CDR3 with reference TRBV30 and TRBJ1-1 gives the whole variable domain SQTIHQWPATLVQPVGSPLSLECTVEGTSNPNLYWYRQAAGRGLQLLFYSVGIGQISSEVPQNLSASRPQDRQFILSSKKLLLSDSGFYLCAWAMAAGAEAFFGQGTRLTVV.

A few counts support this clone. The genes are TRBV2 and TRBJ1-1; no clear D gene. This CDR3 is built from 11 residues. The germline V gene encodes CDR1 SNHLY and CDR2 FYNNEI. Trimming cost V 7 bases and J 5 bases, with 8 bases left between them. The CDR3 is CASIKETEAFF. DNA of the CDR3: TGTGCCAGCATCAAGGAGACTGAAGCTTTCTTT.

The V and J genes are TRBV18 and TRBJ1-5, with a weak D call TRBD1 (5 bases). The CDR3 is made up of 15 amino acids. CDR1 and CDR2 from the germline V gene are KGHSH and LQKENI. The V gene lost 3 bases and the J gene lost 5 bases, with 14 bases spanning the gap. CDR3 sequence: CASSPGTGGDQPQHF. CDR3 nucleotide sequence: TGTGCCAGCTCACCGGGAACAGGCGGAGATCAGCCCCAGCATTTT.

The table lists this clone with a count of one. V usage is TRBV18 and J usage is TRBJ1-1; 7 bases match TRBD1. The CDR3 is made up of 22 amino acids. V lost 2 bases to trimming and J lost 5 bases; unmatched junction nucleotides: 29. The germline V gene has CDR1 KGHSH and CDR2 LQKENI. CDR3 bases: TGTGCCAGCTCACCATATTGGGTTGTGGGTCGGCACTCGGGGGCCAGGGGGACTGAAGCTTTCTTT. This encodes CASSPYWVVGRHSGARGTEAFF.

CDR3 in DNA: TGTGCCAGCAGTCAGGGACAGGGGGGGGAGACCCAGTACTTC. Translation gives CASSQGQGGETQYF. V and J are TRBV2 and TRBJ2-5, with 11 nucleotides matching TRBD1. CDR3 length equals 14 residues. V shed 5 bases, J shed 5 bases, and the junction held 4 bases outside the gene matches. The germline V gene encodes CDR1 SNHLY and CDR2 FYNNEI.

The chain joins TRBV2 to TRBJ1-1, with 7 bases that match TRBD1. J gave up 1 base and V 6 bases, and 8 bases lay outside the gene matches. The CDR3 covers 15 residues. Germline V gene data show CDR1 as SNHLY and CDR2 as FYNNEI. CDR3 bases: TGTGCCAGCAGCGAACAGGGGCAACAGAACACTGAAGCTTTCTTT. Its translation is CASSEQGQQNTEAFF.

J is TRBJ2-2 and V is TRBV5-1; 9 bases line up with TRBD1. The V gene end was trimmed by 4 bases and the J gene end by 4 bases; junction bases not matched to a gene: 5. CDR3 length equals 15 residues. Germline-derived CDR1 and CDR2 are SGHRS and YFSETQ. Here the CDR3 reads CASSRDRATTGELFF. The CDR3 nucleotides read TGCGCCAGCAGCCGGGACAGGGCGACCACCGGGGAGCTGTTTTTT.

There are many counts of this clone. CDR3 nucleotides: TGTGCCAGCAGCCCTCGACTAGTCGGGGACGAGCAGTACTTC. This codes for CASSPRLVGDEQYF. J is TRBJ2-7 and V is TRBV9; a weak D match, TRBD2 (6 bases). The germline V gene encodes CDR1 SGDLS and CDR2 YYNGEE. Trimming removed 4 bases at V and 5 bases at J, with 16 bases between. CDR3 size: 14 residues.